This T cell receptor beta chain was found in a study of blood T cell repertoires in COVID-19. Assay: immunoSEQ multiplex PCR; the TCRdb copy retains only in-frame clones and omits some. The data contain over 25,000 clones, 84% of them singletons. CDR1 is SQVTM and CDR2 is ANQGSEA in the germline V gene. V trimming: 0 bases; J trimming: 4 bases; junction bases outside the gene matches: 10. CDR3 length equals 16 residues. The chain links TRBV29-1 to TRBJ2-3, with 7 bases aligning to TRBD1. The source material was peripheral blood. The origin of this receptor is a man aged 80 or over with active COVID-19. CDR3 coding DNA: TGCAGCGTTGAAGATCGCAGACAGGGAAGCGCAGATACGCAGTATTTT. It translates to CSVEDRRQGSADTQYF.